The 29 T cell receptor beta chains below come from one sample, sequenced in a study of blood T cell repertoires in COVID-19. Sequenced by immunoSEQ multiplex PCR; TCRdb stores in-frame clones only, minus some. The sample contains some 110,000 clones, 65% to 85% of which appear only once. Sample: PBMCs or T cells enriched from blood (not recorded which). Every receptor here comes from a woman in her 30s who had recovered from COVID-19.

The chain uses TRBV27 and TRBJ1-2; 7 bases are shared with TRBD1. J lost 8 bases, V lost 4 bases, and 7 bases had no gene match. Per germline, CDR1 MNHEY and CDR2 SMNVEV (reference sequence). This CDR3 spans 13 amino acids. CDR3 protein: CASSSQGQSGYTF. Here the CDR3 DNA reads TGTGCCAGCAGTTCCCAGGGACAGAGCGGCTACACCTTC.

This clone was counted once. The rearrangement links TRBV5-4 to TRBJ2-3; 10 nucleotides match TRBD2. V shed 3 bases and J 3 bases; nucleotides not matched to a gene: 7. The CDR3 runs 16 residues. Germline assignment: CDR1 SGHNT and CDR2 YYREEE (reference sequence). CDR3 in DNA: TGTGCCAGCAGCTGGGGGGGTAGCGGGAGGACAGATACGCAGTATTTT. Protein sequence: CASSWGGSGRTDTQYF.

This clone appeared a few times. The CDR3 DNA sequence: TGTGCCAGCAGTGGGACTAGCGACACCGGGGAGCTGTTTTTT. Translation gives CASSGTSDTGELFF. The chain combines TRBV25-1 with TRBJ2-2; 9 nucleotides line up with TRBD2. Germline loops: CDR1 MGHDK, CDR2 SYGVNS. J gave up 3 bases and V 4 bases, and 0 bases lay outside the gene matches. The CDR3 contains 14 residues.

This clone was detected once. The chain has TRBV19 and TRBJ1-2, with 10 nucleotides matching TRBD1. This CDR3 has 13 amino acids. J was trimmed by 5 bases and V by 5 bases; bases with no gene match: 2. CDR1 and CDR2 (germline): LNHDA, SQIVND (reference sequence). The CDR3 nucleotides read TGTGCCAGTAGTCCGGACAGGGGGTATGGCTACACCTTC. Protein product: CASSPDRGYGYTF.

V and J are TRBV3-1 (or the pseudogene TRBV3-2) and TRBJ2-5; 8 bases line up with TRBD1. Germline lookup yields CDR1 LGHDT and CDR2 YNNKEL (reference sequence). Unmatched junction bases numbered 11, after V lost 7 bases and J lost 4 bases. The CDR3 is made up of 15 amino acids. CDR3 residues: CASNLRTGWGETQYF. DNA of the CDR3: TGTGCCAGCAACTTACGGACAGGGTGGGGAGAGACCCAGTACTTC.

The chain has TRBV28 and TRBJ1-3; TRBD1 aligns across 8 bases. The CDR3 runs to 14 residues. Germline V lookup: CDR1 MDHEN, CDR2 SYDVKM. Trimming at V came to 10 bases and at J to 5 bases, leaving 10 bases not matched to a gene. CDR3 region: CATRQGPLRNTIYF. The CDR3, as DNA: TGTGCCACCCGACAGGGGCCCTTAAGAAACACCATATATTTT.

The V and J genes are TRBV29-1 and TRBJ1-5; the match to TRBD1 covers 9 bases. V gave up 6 bases and J gave up 7 bases; unmatched junction bases: 7. Germline loops: CDR1 SQVTM, CDR2 ANQGSEA. The CDR3 has 13 residues. The CDR3 DNA follows: TGCAGCGTGGGGGGACAGGGCGCCCAGCCCCAGCATTTT. Its protein product is CSVGGQGAQPQHF.

In this sample, this clone turned up once. This sequence joins TRBV5-1 and TRBJ1-1, with TRBD1 matching over 9 bases. Germline-derived CDR1 and CDR2 are SGHRS and YFSETQ. This CDR3 has 15 amino acids. J was trimmed by 3 bases and V by 4 bases; bases with no gene match: 7. The CDR3 protein is CASSPGQGGDTEAFF. The CDR3 DNA is TGCGCCAGCAGCCCGGGACAGGGTGGTGACACTGAAGCTTTCTTT.

The rearrangement joins TRBV27 to TRBJ1-4; D remains ambiguous. Germline V gene sequence: CDR1 MNHEY, CDR2 SMNVEV (reference sequence). The V and J ends lost 9 bases and 6 bases respectively, with 14 bases between them. The CDR3 has 13 amino acids. The CDR3, as DNA: TGTGCCAGTCGGAGGACCCTACATGAAAAACTGTTTTTT. This codes for CASRRTLHEKLFF.

The chain recombines TRBV28 with TRBJ2-5; D gene unclear. Germline V gives CDR1 MDHEN, CDR2 SYDVKM. Trimming took 2 bases from V and 7 from J, leaving 14 bases between them. This CDR3 has 14 amino acids. Here the CDR3 DNA reads TGTGCCAGCAGTTTAGGAGACTTCCCAAGGACCCAGTACTTC. Its protein is CASSLGDFPRTQYF.

The chain is built from TRBV7-6 and TRBJ1-2, with D perhaps TRBD1 (5 bases). The CDR3 runs 14 residues. V was cut by 3 bases and J by 4 bases, with 12 bases left in between. Germline loops: CDR1 SGHVS, CDR2 FNYEAQ. This chain's CDR3 is CASSFGEQAYGYTF. CDR3 DNA: TGTGCCAGCAGCTTTGGGGAACAGGCCTATGGCTACACCTTC. Full variable domain (rest looked up from reference TRBV7-6 and TRBJ1-2): GAGVSQSPRYKVTKRGQDVALRCDPISGHVSLYWYRQALGQGPEFLTYFNYEAQQDKSGLPNDRFSAERPEGSISTLTIQRTEQRDSAMYRCASSFGEQAYGYTFGSGTRLTVV.

J is TRBJ1-2 and V is TRBV4-3; D gene unclear. Germline CDR1 and CDR2: LGHNA and YSLEER. The V and J ends lost 0 bases and 9 bases respectively, with 14 bases between them. CDR3 length: 14 residues. This CDR3 reads CASSQDLRESSYTF. The DNA for the CDR3 is TGCGCCAGCAGCCAAGATCTTCGGGAATCCAGCTACACCTTC.

V usage is TRBV2 and J usage is TRBJ2-5; D may be TRBD2 (5 bases). Germline V gives CDR1 SNHLY, CDR2 FYNNEI. V was shortened by 3 bases and J by 5 bases, with 13 bases between the two germline ends. The CDR3 is made up of 14 amino acids. The CDR3 DNA sequence: TGTGCCAGCAGTGACGGAGGTGGGGTTGAGACCCAGTACTTC. Encoded protein: CASSDGGGVETQYF.

The rearrangement links TRBV6-1 to TRBJ1-5, with D maybe TRBD1 (5 bases). The ends were cut back, 3 bases at V and 7 bases at J, with 16 bases in the middle. Germline V lookup: CDR1 MNHNS, CDR2 SASEGT. This CDR3 is 15 amino acids long. CDR3 amino acids: CASSDQLGGSQPQHF. CDR3 nucleotide sequence: TGTGCCAGCAGTGACCAGTTGGGGGGGAGCCAGCCCCAGCATTTT.

The chain joins TRBV27 to TRBJ1-5, with D possibly being TRBD1 (6 bases). This CDR3 spans 16 amino acids. V gave up 3 bases and J gave up 3 bases, with 15 bases separating them. Germline CDR1 MNHEY, CDR2 SMNVEV (reference sequence). The DNA of the CDR3 is TGTGCCAGCAGTTTCACAGGGAGGGCTATCAATCAGCCCCAGCATTTT. This encodes CASSFTGRAINQPQHF.

This chain connects TRBV9 to TRBJ2-1; D call uncertain. The CDR3 spans 15 residues. With 2 bases removed from V and 9 bases from J, the gap between germline ends came to 18 bases. The germline V gene encodes CDR1 SGDLS and CDR2 YYNGEE. Here the CDR3 DNA reads TGTGCCAGCAGCGTCCCCGGTCCGTTTTACTTTGAGCAGTTCTTC. This codes for CASSVPGPFYFEQFF.

The rearrangement joins TRBV5-1 to TRBJ2-5; 7 bases are a match to TRBD1. In germline, CDR1 is SGHRS, CDR2 YFSETQ. V was clipped by 9 bases and J by 5 bases; unmatched bases: 10. The CDR3 extends over 13 amino acids. CDR3 protein: CATGVDRVETQYF. CDR3 bases: TGCGCCACTGGGGTTGACAGGGTGGAGACCCAGTACTTC.

The CDR3 here is CASSQDASFSYEQYF. CDR3 in DNA: TGCGCCAGCAGCCAAGACGCTAGCTTTTCCTACGAGCAGTACTTC. The chain joins TRBV4-3 to TRBJ2-7; TRBD2 might be the D (5 bases). The germline CDR1 and CDR2 sequences are LGHNA and YSLEER. The CDR3 is made up of 15 amino acids. The V end lost 0 bases, the J end lost 1 base, and 10 bases lay between the germline ends.

The rearrangement joins TRBV30 to TRBJ1-1; possible D gene TRBD1, 6 bases. This CDR3 has 15 amino acids. The germline CDR1 and CDR2 sequences are GTSNPN and SVGIG (reference sequence). The germline V and J ends were trimmed by 6 bases and 2 bases, with 19 bases remaining between them. The CDR3, as DNA: TGTGCCTGCCACGGGACATTATGGGGAAACACTGAAGCTTTCTTT. As protein: CACHGTLWGNTEAFF.

The rearrangement links TRBV11-2 to TRBJ2-1; a possible D gene is TRBD2 (5 bases). Germline assignment: CDR1 SGHAT and CDR2 FQNNGV. The CDR3 is 16 amino acids. V was shortened by 4 bases and J by 9 bases, with 22 bases between the two germline ends. The CDR3 sequence: CASSSVRGPTDTEQFF. For the CDR3, the DNA is TGTGCCAGCAGCTCAGTCCGGGGTCCCACAGACACTGAGCAGTTCTTC.

The chain uses TRBV18 and TRBJ1-4; 7 positions agree with TRBD1. Trimming at V came to 4 bases and at J to 5 bases, leaving 1 base not matched to a gene. There are 13 residues in the CDR3. Per the germline V gene, CDR1 is KGHSH and CDR2 is LQKENI. Written as DNA, the CDR3 is TGTGCCAGCTCACGGGACAGCAATGAAAAACTGTTTTTT. It encodes CASSRDSNEKLFF. The full variable domain, with the rest looked up from reference TRBV18 and TRBJ1-4, is NAGVMQNPRHLVRRRGQEARLRCSPMKGHSHVYWYRQLPEEGLKFMVYLQKENIIDESGMPKERFSAEFPKEGPSILRIQQVVRGDSAAYFCASSRDSNEKLFFGSGTQLSVL.

The genes are TRBV2 and TRBJ2-7; D is possibly TRBD1 (6 bases). Germline V gene data show CDR1 as SNHLY and CDR2 as FYNNEI. Trimming removed 3 bases at V and 2 bases at J, with 11 bases between. The CDR3 is made up of 14 amino acids. CDR3 sequence: CASSEGALAYEQYF. The CDR3 nucleotides read TGTGCCAGCAGTGAGGGGGCGTTGGCCTACGAGCAGTACTTC.

CDR3 in amino acids: CASSVGTDRNTEAFF. CDR3 bases: TGTGCCAGCAGCGTAGGGACCGACAGAAACACTGAAGCTTTCTTT. The chain couples TRBV9 to TRBJ1-1; tentative D call: TRBD1 (5 bases). V lost 0 bases and J lost 2, with 11 bases in between. The CDR3 length is 15 residues. Germline values: CDR1 SGDLS, CDR2 YYNGEE.

The chain is built from TRBV14 and TRBJ1-5; D might be TRBD1 (5 bases). Germline CDR1 is SGHDN and CDR2 is FVKESK. V was trimmed by 2 bases and J by 5 bases, leaving 10 bases between them. This CDR3 comprises 14 residues. CDR3 bases: TGTGCCAGCAGCCAAACCAGGGTGGATCAGCCCCAGCATTTT. It specifies CASSQTRVDQPQHF.

The chain recombines TRBV15 with TRBJ2-3; 9 nucleotides align to TRBD2. V was pared by 1 base and J by 3 bases, with 8 bases of the junction left unmatched. The V gene's germline CDR1 is LNHNV and CDR2 YYDKDF (reference sequence). The CDR3 extends over 17 amino acids. The CDR3 DNA sequence: TGTGCCACCAGCAGAGCCCCAGGCGGGAGGGCAACAGATACGCAGTATTTT. Protein: CATSRAPGGRATDTQYF.

To note about this clone: An end of the junction differs from the germline gene, which may be a read error. The chain recombines TRBV28 with TRBJ2-7; D possibly corresponds to TRBD1 (5 bases). CDR1 is MDHEN and CDR2 is SYDVKM in the germline V gene. This CDR3 region has 13 residues. As DNA, the CDR3 is TGTGCCAGCAGCTCCACCGACTGGGGCTCCCCAGACTTC. Encoded protein: CASSSTDWGSPDF. The complete variable domain, with remaining parts taken from reference TRBV28 and TRBJ2-7, reads DVKVTQSSRYLVKRTGEKVFLECVQDMDHENMFWYRQDPGLGLRLIYFSYDVKMKEKGDIPEGYSVSREKKERFSLILESASTNQTSMYLCASSSTDWGSPDFGPGTRLTVT.

V gene TRBV5-1 combines with J gene TRBJ1-3, with TRBD1 matching 7 bases. This CDR3 contains 17 residues. Germline V gene sequence: CDR1 SGHRS, CDR2 YFSETQ. V shed 4 bases, J shed 0 bases, and the junction held 10 bases outside the gene matches. The CDR3 region has the DNA TGCGCCAGCAGCGACTATTCAGGGGACAGCTCTGGAAACACCATATATTTT. It is translated as CASSDYSGDSSGNTIYF.

V usage is TRBV28 and J usage is TRBJ1-5; 7 bases are a match to TRBD1. With 6 bases clipped from V and 5 bases from J, the junction kept 7 bases outside the gene matches. The CDR3 contains 14 residues. From germline, CDR1 is MDHEN and CDR2 SYDVKM. CDR3 in DNA: TGTGCCAGCAGAATTGACAGGGACTATCAGCCCCAGCATTTT. This sequence encodes CASRIDRDYQPQHF.

The chain has TRBV7-2 and TRBJ2-1; TRBD2 aligns across 7 bases. CDR3 length: 16 residues. The trim removed 5 bases at V and 7 bases at J, leaving 14 bases unmatched. Germline CDR1 is SGHTA and CDR2 is FQGNSA. CDR3 DNA: TGTGCCAGCAGCCCCTCGCGGACTAGGGTCCCGAATGAGCAGTTCTTC. Its protein product is CASSPSRTRVPNEQFF.